These 6 T cell receptor beta chains came from one sample sequenced in a study of blood T cell repertoires in COVID-19 (dated by TCRdb to 2020 to 2021). Library preparation used the immunoSEQ multiplex PCR assay. TCRdb holds this immuneACCESS table with in-frame rearrangements only. Some clones are missing; in checked studies, unresolved V genes explain under half, and the rest has no known cause. This sample comprises under 250,000 clones, around 80% of them detected only once. The top ten clones comprise about 12% of the sample. The sample comprised peripheral blood. These receptors came from a woman aged 40 to 49 with acute or convalescent COVID-19.

The rearrangement uses TRBV6-2 or TRBV6-3 and TRBJ1-2, with unresolved D. V was clipped by 0 bases and J by 0 bases, with 5 bases between them. The CDR3 length is 14 residues. The germline CDR1 and CDR2 sequences are MNHEY and SVGEGT. CDR3: CASSYSATNYGYTF. In DNA form, the CDR3 reads TGTGCCAGCAGTTACTCGGCAACTAACTATGGCTACACCTTC.

This clone appeared once. The CDR3: CASRERQGMNTEAFF. The CDR3 DNA follows: TGTGCCAGCAGGGAGCGACAGGGGATGAACACTGAAGCTTTCTTT. The chain employs TRBV6-4 and TRBJ1-1; 8 bases are shared with TRBD1. The germline gives CDR1 MRHNA, CDR2 SNTAGT. V was clipped by 6 bases and J by 0 bases; unmatched bases: 6. This CDR3 contains 15 residues.

The chain joins TRBV7-8 to TRBJ2-3; possibly TRBD1 for D (5 bases). This CDR3 has 15 residues. Between the trimmed V and J ends, which lost 6 bases and 2 bases, there was a span of 15 bases. Germline CDR1 is SGHVS and CDR2 is FQNEAQ. The CDR3 bases are TGTGCCAGCAGACCTCCAATCAGGGTCACAGATACGCAGTATTTT. The encoded protein is CASRPPIRVTDTQYF.

The chain recombines TRBV19 with TRBJ1-5; possible D gene TRBD1, 6 bases. Germline values: CDR1 LNHDA, CDR2 SQIVND (reference sequence). This CDR3 is built from 15 residues. V was shortened by 1 base and J by 6 bases, with 13 bases between the two germline ends. For the CDR3, the DNA is TGTGCCAGTAGTATAGTTTCACAGGGTGGTCAGCCCCAGCATTTT. This gives the protein CASSIVSQGGQPQHF. The complete variable domain, with remaining parts taken from reference TRBV19 and TRBJ1-5, reads DGGITQSPKYLFRKEGQNVTLSCEQNLNHDAMYWYRQDPGQGLRLIYYSQIVNDFQKGDIAEGYSVSREKKESFPLTVTSAQKNPTAFYLCASSIVSQGGQPQHFGDGTRLSIL.

This clone was detected only a few times. The same CDR3 is also encoded by other DNA sequences in this sample. The chain joins TRBV30 to TRBJ1-2; TRBD1 matches at 11 bases. The germline CDR1 and CDR2 sequences are GTSNPN and SVGIG (reference sequence). This CDR3 comprises 14 residues. V was pared by 3 bases and J by 2 bases, with 2 bases of the junction left unmatched. The CDR3 loop is CAWSRDRGNYGYTF. The CDR3 DNA reads as TGTGCCTGGAGCCGGGACAGGGGGAACTATGGCTACACCTTC.

This clone was seen a handful of times. The gene calls are TRBV6-5 and TRBJ2-7, with 11 bases identical to TRBD2. The V gene's germline CDR1 is MNHEY and CDR2 SVGAGI. V gave up 7 bases and J gave up 2 bases; unmatched junction bases: 7. There are 15 residues in the CDR3. The CDR3 nucleotides are TGTGCCAGCACCCGAGAGACTAGCGGGACCTACGAGCAGTACTTC. Translating it yields CASTRETSGTYEQYF.